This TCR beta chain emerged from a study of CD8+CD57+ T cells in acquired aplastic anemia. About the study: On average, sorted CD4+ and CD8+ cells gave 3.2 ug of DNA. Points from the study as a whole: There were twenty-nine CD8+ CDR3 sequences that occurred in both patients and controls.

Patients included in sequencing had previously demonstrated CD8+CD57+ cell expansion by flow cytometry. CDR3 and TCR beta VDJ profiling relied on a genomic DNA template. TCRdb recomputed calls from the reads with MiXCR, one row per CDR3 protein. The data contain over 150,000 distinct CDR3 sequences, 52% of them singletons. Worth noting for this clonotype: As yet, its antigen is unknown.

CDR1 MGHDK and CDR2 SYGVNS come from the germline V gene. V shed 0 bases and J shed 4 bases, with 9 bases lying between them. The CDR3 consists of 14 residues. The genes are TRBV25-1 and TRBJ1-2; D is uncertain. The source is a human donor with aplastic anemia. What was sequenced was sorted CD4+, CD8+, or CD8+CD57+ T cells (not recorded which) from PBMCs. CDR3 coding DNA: TGTGCCAGCAGTGAATATACGGACCTCTATGGCTACACCTTC. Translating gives CASSEYTDLYGYTF.